This entry lists 13 T cell receptor beta chains sequenced from one sample in a study of shared clonotypes between healthy human individuals. Clones were read by immunoSEQ multiplex PCR, and TCRdb kept only the in-frame ones, dropping some. Of around 330,000 clones in the sample, under 80% were seen once. The material sequenced was memory CD4+ T cells sorted from blood. Subset of the sample: CD45RA-negative fraction. Source of these receptors: a man aged 30-40 years in good health.

This chain connects TRBV2 to TRBJ2-5; D is tentatively TRBD1 or TRBD2 (6 bases each). There are 15 residues in the CDR3. The V end lost 6 bases, the J end lost 4 bases, and 18 bases lay between the germline ends. The germline gives CDR1 SNHLY, CDR2 FYNNEI. The CDR3 loop is CASSRRGAGGETQYF. The CDR3 DNA reads TGTGCCAGCAGCCGTAGGGGGGCGGGTGGAGAGACCCAGTACTTC.

V usage is TRBV10-3 and J usage is TRBJ2-7; 7 positions agree with TRBD1. The CDR3 has 14 amino acids. Trimming removed 7 bases from V and 1 base from J; junction bases left unmatched: 7. CDR1 ENHRY and CDR2 SYGVKD come from the germline V gene. The CDR3 loop reads CAITPRDSSYEQYF. The CDR3 DNA follows: TGTGCCATCACCCCTAGGGACAGTTCCTACGAGCAGTACTTC.

This chain links TRBV11-2 with TRBJ2-3; unclear D gene. Trimming took 5 bases from V and 2 from J, leaving 17 bases between them. The CDR3 length is 16 residues. Germline CDR1 is SGHAT and CDR2 is FQNNGV. The CDR3 spells CASSPNSPAFTDTQYF. DNA for the CDR3: TGTGCCAGCAGCCCAAACAGTCCTGCATTCACAGATACGCAGTATTTT.

This clone was observed a few times. The chain has TRBV19 and TRBJ2-7; D ambiguous. Between the trimmed V and J ends, which lost 2 bases and 3 bases, there was a span of 14 bases. This CDR3 comprises 15 residues. Germline CDR1 is LNHDA and CDR2 is SQIVND (reference sequence). DNA for the CDR3: TGTGCCAGTAGTATACCTGGCAGAGCGCACTACGAGCAGTACTTC. As protein: CASSIPGRAHYEQYF.

This chain connects TRBV4-1 to TRBJ2-1; 12 bases align to TRBD2. J lost 5 bases, V lost 2 bases, and 7 bases had no gene match. Germline assignment: CDR1 MGHRA and CDR2 YSYEKL. This CDR3 is built from 17 residues. This CDR3 reads CASSQTPLAGGHNEQFF. As DNA, the CDR3 is TGCGCCAGCAGCCAAACGCCTCTAGCGGGAGGGCACAATGAGCAGTTCTTC.

This clone was counted ten times or more. The CDR3 protein is CASRKDSLRGELFF. Here the CDR3 DNA reads TGTGCCAGCAGGAAGGACAGCCTAAGGGGGGAGCTGTTTTTT. The chain combines TRBV14 with TRBJ2-2; D may be TRBD1 (6 bases). Trimming shortened V by 6 bases and J by 8 bases, and 16 bases separated the two germline ends. The CDR3 has 14 residues. CDR1 and CDR2 (germline): SGHDN, FVKESK. Full variable domain (missing parts from reference TRBV14 and TRBJ2-2): EAGVTQFPSHSVIEKGQTVTLRCDPISGHDNLYWYRRVMGKEIKFLLHFVKESKQDESGMPNNRFLAERTGGTYSTLKVQPAELEDSGVYFCASRKDSLRGELFFGEGSRLTVL.

The chain uses TRBV7-8 and TRBJ1-2; D ambiguous. CDR1 and CDR2 from the germline V gene are SGHVS and FQNEAQ. The CDR3 sequence is 13 residues long. With 0 bases removed from V and 7 bases from J, the gap between germline ends came to 9 bases. The CDR3 reads CASSLAMAGGYTF. CDR3 bases: TGTGCCAGCAGCTTAGCGATGGCCGGTGGCTACACCTTC.

The CDR3 bases are TGTGCCAGCAGTTACGTCGGGGCGAATCAGCCCCAGCATTTT. This codes for CASSYVGANQPQHF. This chain connects TRBV6-5 to TRBJ1-5, with a weak D call TRBD1 (5 bases). Trimming pared 2 bases from V and 4 bases from J, leaving 9 bases between. This CDR3 has 14 amino acids. Germline V gives CDR1 MNHEY, CDR2 SVGAGI.

This clone was seen only once. The chain links TRBV11-3 to TRBJ2-5; 7 bases match TRBD2. In germline, CDR1 is SGHNT, CDR2 YENEEA. V dropped 6 bases and J dropped 4; count of bases not matched to a gene: 5. The CDR3 sequence is 13 residues long. Here the CDR3 reads CASSIASGETQYF. DNA for the CDR3: TGTGCCAGCAGTATTGCTAGCGGAGAGACCCAGTACTTC.

CDR3 sequence (DNA): TGTGCCAGCAGCATAACCCCGACAGCTTCCTACGAGCAGTACTTC. Residues: CASSITPTASYEQYF. This rearrangement joins TRBV7-2 to TRBJ2-7, with D possibly being TRBD1 (5 bases). Trimming left V 5 bases short and J 1 base short, with 15 bases between. Germline V gene data show CDR1 as SGHTA and CDR2 as FQGNSA. CDR3 length: 15 amino acids.

The genes are TRBV28 and TRBJ2-7; D possibly corresponds to TRBD1 (5 bases). This CDR3 has 16 residues. Trimming removed 5 bases from V and 0 bases from J, with 17 bases in between. From germline, CDR1 is MDHEN and CDR2 SYDVKM. CDR3 sequence: CASSPQTASVSYEQYF. In DNA, the CDR3 is TGTGCCAGCAGTCCCCAGACAGCCTCGGTCTCCTACGAGCAGTACTTC.

This clone has only a few counts. The rearrangement joins TRBV7-9 to TRBJ1-4; D not resolved. The germline CDR1 and CDR2 sequences are SEHNR and FQNEAQ (reference sequence). Trimming left V 0 bases short and J 0 bases short, with 8 bases between. The CDR3 is 16 residues long. CDR3 in amino acids: CASSLAVAATNEKLFF. CDR3 in DNA: TGTGCCAGCAGCTTAGCGGTAGCCGCAACTAATGAAAAACTGTTTTTT.

This chain joins TRBV7-2 and TRBJ2-7; D gene ambiguous. The CDR3 runs to 15 residues. The ends were cut back, 4 bases at V and 5 bases at J, with 18 bases in the middle. The V gene's germline CDR1 is SGHTA and CDR2 FQGNSA. Written as DNA, the CDR3 is TGTGCCAGCAGCTCCCCCCCACCGGCGTCGCACGAGCAGTACTTC. Protein sequence: CASSSPPPASHEQYF. The full variable domain, its missing parts supplied by reference TRBV7-2 and TRBJ2-7, is GAGVSQSPSNKVTEKGKDVELRCDPISGHTALYWYRQSLGQGLEFLIYFQGNSAPDKSGLPSDRFSAERTGGSVSTLTIQRTQQEDSAVYLCASSSPPPASHEQYFGPGTRLTVT.